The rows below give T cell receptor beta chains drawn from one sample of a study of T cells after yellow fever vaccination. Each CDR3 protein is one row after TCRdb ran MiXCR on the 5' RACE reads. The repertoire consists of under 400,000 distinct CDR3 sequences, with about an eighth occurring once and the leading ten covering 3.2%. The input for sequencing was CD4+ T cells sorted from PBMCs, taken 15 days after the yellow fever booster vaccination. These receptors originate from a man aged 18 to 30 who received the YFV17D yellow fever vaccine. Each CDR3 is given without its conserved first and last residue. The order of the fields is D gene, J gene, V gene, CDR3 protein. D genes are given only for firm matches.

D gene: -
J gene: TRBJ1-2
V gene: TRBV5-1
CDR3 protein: ASSNPTGHYGYT

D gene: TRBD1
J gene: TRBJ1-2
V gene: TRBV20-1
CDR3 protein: SANRGGYGYT

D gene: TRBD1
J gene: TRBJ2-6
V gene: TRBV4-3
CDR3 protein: ASSQEGTGAWSGANVLT

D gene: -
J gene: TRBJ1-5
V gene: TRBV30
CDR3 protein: AWSDYSQPQH

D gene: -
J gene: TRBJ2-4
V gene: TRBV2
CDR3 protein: ASTRDGNIQY

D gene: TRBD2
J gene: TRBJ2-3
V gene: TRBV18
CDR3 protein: ASSPGLAGATDTQY

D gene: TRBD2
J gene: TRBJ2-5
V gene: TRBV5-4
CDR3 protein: ASSTTSLGTQY

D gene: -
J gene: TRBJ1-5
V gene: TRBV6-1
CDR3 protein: ASGIDRLYSNQPQH

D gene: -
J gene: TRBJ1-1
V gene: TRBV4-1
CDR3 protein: ASSQGSRRGRNTEAF

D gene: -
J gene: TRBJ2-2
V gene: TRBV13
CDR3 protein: ASSLEDTGELF

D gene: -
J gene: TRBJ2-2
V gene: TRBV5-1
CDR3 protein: ASNLDNTGELF

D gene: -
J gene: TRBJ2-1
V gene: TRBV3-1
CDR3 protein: ASSQAAGGLMSEQF

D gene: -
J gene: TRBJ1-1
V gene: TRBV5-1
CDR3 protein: ASSQGILTEAF

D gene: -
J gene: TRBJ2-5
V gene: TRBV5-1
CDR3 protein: ASSLDRLGSETQY

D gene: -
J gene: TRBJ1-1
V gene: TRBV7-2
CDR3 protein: ASTQWGVTEAF

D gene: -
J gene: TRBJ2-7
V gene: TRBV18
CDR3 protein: ASSPGSRGRVFAYEQY

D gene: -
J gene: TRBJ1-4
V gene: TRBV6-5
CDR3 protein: ASSYSRELANEKLF

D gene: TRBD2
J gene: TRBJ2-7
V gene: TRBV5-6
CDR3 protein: ASSWTSGGLSSYEQY

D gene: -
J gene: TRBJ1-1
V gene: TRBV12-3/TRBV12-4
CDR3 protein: ASSSYLGHTEAF

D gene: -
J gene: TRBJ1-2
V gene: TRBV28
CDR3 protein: ASSSYRDYT

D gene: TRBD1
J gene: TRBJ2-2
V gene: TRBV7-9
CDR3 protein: ASSPDRVANTGELF

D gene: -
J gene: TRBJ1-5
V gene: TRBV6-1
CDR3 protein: ASTGATNFNQPQH

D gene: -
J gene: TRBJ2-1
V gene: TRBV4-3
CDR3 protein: ASSQESYNEQF

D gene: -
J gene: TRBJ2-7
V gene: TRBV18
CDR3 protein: ASSQSRLGEQY

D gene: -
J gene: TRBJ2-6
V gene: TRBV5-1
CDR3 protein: ASSLEQVEANVLT

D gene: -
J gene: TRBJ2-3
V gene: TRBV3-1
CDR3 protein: ASSHLSGARGTDTQY

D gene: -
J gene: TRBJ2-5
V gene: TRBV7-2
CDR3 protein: ASRQAPLETQY

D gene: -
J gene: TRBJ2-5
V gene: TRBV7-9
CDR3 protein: ASSFLQRALLETQY

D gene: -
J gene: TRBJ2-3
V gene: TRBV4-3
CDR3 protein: ASSHGQAGADTQY

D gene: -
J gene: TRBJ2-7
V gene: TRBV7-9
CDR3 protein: ASSLWGSPYEQY

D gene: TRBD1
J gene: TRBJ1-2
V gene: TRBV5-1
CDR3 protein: ASSLDTTGGVRGYT

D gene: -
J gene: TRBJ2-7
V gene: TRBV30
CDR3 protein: AWSVGAWEQY

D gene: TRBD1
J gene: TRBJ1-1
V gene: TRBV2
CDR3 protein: ASRKTGGAEAF

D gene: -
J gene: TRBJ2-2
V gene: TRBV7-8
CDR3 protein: ASSRDGRANTGELF

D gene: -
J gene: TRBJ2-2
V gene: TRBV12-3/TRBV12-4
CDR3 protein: ASSLRGVNTGELF

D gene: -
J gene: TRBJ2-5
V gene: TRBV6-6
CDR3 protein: ASSYGIPLETQY

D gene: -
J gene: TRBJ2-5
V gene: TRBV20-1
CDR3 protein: SAYSFQETQY

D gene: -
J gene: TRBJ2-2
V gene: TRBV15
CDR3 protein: ATESQGGRTGELF

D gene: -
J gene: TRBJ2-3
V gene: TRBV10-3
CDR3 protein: AISKGLNTDTQY

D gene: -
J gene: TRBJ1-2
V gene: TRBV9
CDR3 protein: ASSVEDHGYT

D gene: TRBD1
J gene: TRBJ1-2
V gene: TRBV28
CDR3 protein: ASSPSPGGIGYGYT

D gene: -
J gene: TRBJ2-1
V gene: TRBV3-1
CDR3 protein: ASSQDRREQF

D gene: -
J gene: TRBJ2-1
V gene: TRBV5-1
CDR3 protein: ASSFMDNEQF

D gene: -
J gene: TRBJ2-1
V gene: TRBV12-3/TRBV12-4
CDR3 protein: ASSFVPGENEQF

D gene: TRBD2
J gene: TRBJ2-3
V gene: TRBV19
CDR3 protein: ASNRGGGTDTQY

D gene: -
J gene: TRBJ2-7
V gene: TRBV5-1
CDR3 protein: ASSFASTSYEQY

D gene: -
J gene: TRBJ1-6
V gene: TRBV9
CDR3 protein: ASSVYREDSPLH

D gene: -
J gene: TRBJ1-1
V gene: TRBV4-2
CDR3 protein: ASSQVSRAAEAF

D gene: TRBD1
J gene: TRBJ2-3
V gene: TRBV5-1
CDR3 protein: ASSGQGSVDTQY

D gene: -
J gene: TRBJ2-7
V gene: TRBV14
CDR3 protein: ASSQEQGEFYEQY

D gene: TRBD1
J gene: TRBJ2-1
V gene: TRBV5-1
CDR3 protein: ASSGGQPGDEQF